The 22 T cell receptor beta chains below come from one sample, sequenced in a study of cytomegalovirus exposure and HLA in healthy donors. Primers included in the PCR were 60 Vbeta and 13 Jbeta primers. The protocol was immunoSEQ multiplex PCR, while the TCRdb copy is restricted to in-frame clones and leaves out a portion. The sample gives around 190,000 clones, under 80% of which show up once; about 5% is in the top ten. The sample consisted of PBMCs. These receptors were collected from a man aged 25-40 years in good health and CMV-seropositive.

There are a few counts of this clone. This chain uses TRBV29-1 with TRBJ1-5, with 7 bases aligning to TRBD1. The CDR3 loop spans 15 amino acids. Germline V gene data show CDR1 as SQVTM and CDR2 as ANQGSEA. The V segment lost 6 bases and the J segment 1 base; nucleotides outside the gene matches: 9. CDR3 nucleotide sequence: TGCAGCGTGGGGGAGACAGGGACAAGCAATCAGCCCCAGCATTTT. As protein: CSVGETGTSNQPQHF. The variable domain in full, with the rest retrieved from reference TRBV29-1 and TRBJ1-5, is SAVISQKPSRDICQRGTSLTIQCQVDSQVTMMFWYRQQPGQSLTLIATANQGSEATYESGFVIDKFPISRPNLTFSTLTVSNMSPEDSSIYLCSVGETGTSNQPQHFGDGTRLSIL.

In its sample, this clone was seen a few times. The V call is TRBV4-3, the J call TRBJ2-1; 7 bases map to TRBD2. Germline CDR1 LGHNA, CDR2 YSLEER. J was trimmed by 4 bases and V by 0 bases; bases with no gene match: 3. The CDR3 length is 15 residues. In DNA, the CDR3 is TGCGCCAGCAGCCAAGATAGCGGGTCTTACAATGAGCAGTTCTTC. Its protein product is CASSQDSGSYNEQFF.

This sequence joins TRBV5-4 and TRBJ1-1, with TRBD1 matching 9 bases. Trimming at V came to 2 bases and at J to 4 bases, leaving 3 bases not matched to a gene. Germline V lookup: CDR1 SGHNT, CDR2 YYREEE (reference sequence). The CDR3 is 14 residues long. The CDR3 coding sequence is TGTGCCAGCAGCTTTAGACAGGGGGGCACTGAAGCTTTCTTT. This translates into CASSFRQGGTEAFF.

The rearrangement joins TRBV4-1 to TRBJ2-2; 8 bases are shared with TRBD1. J was trimmed by 3 bases and V by 1 base; bases with no gene match: 7. The CDR3 has 17 amino acids. The germline V gene encodes CDR1 MGHRA and CDR2 YSYEKL. The CDR3 bases are TGCGCCAGCAGCCAAGTCGCGACAGGGGACTACACCGGGGAGCTGTTTTTT. It is translated as CASSQVATGDYTGELFF.

The chain joins TRBV14 to TRBJ2-5, with 13 positions matching TRBD2. Trimming at V came to 5 bases and at J to 7 bases, leaving 7 bases not matched to a gene. This CDR3 contains 15 residues. Germline-derived CDR1 and CDR2 are SGHDN and FVKESK. CDR3 DNA sequence: TGTGCCAGCAGCTTTACTAGCGGGAGGGCCGGGACCCAGTACTTC. Its translation is CASSFTSGRAGTQYF. Together with reference TRBV14 and TRBJ2-5, the CDR3 gives the full variable domain: EAGVTQFPSHSVIEKGQTVTLRCDPISGHDNLYWYRRVMGKEIKFLLHFVKESKQDESGMPNNRFLAERTGGTYSTLKVQPAELEDSGVYFCASSFTSGRAGTQYFGPGTRLLVL.

This rearrangement joins TRBV5-1 to TRBJ1-4, with no clear D. Germline CDR1 and CDR2: SGHRS and YFSETQ. The length of the CDR3 is 12 residues. Trimming took off 4 bases at V and 1 base at J, with 2 bases between the two ends. CDR3 amino acids: CASSLTNEKLFF. The CDR3 DNA is TGCGCCAGCAGCCTAACTAATGAAAAACTGTTTTTT.

This chain connects TRBV6-5 to TRBJ2-3; possible D gene TRBD2, 5 bases. V shed 7 bases and J shed 8 bases, with 10 bases lying between them. The CDR3 spans 11 residues. Germline CDR1 MNHEY, CDR2 SVGAGI. CDR3 residues: CASTAGGTQYF. CDR3 DNA: TGTGCCAGCACCGCCGGAGGTACGCAGTATTTT.

The chain employs TRBV11-2 and TRBJ2-3; 9 bases align to TRBD2. This CDR3 comprises 18 residues. The J segment lost 4 bases and the V segment lost 3 bases, leaving 14 bases of the junction unmatched. Germline values: CDR1 SGHAT, CDR2 FQNNGV. DNA of the CDR3: TGTGCCAGCAGCTTGCTAGCGGGGCGAGGTGGTCTCGCAGATACGCAGTATTTT. It is translated as CASSLLAGRGGLADTQYF.

The chain joins TRBV7-2 to TRBJ2-7; TRBD2 matches 12 bases. The germline V gene has CDR1 SGHTA and CDR2 FQGNSA. CDR3 length: 15 amino acids. V was clipped by 3 bases and J by 1 base; unmatched bases: 1. The CDR3 bases are TGTGCCAGCAGCTTGACTAGCGGGAGTTCCTACGAGCAGTACTTC. Protein sequence: CASSLTSGSSYEQYF.

This sequence joins TRBV10-3 and TRBJ1-2, with a possible D match to TRBD1 (5 bases). The CDR3 runs to 11 residues. Germline loops: CDR1 ENHRY, CDR2 SYGVKD. V lost 8 bases, J lost 3 bases, and 7 bases lay in between. CDR3 sequence reads: CAIGRDYGYTF. DNA for the CDR3: TGTGCCATCGGCAGGGACTATGGCTACACCTTC.

The J gene is TRBJ2-7, the V gene TRBV4-3; 10 bases line up with TRBD2. The V gene's germline CDR1 is LGHNA and CDR2 YSLEER. This CDR3 has 16 residues. V lost 1 base, J lost 4 bases, and 7 bases stayed unmatched. This CDR3 reads CASSQGLAGVGYEQYF. The CDR3 DNA sequence: TGCGCCAGCAGCCAAGGTCTAGCGGGAGTAGGGTACGAGCAGTACTTC.

As concerns this clone: An end of the junction does not agree with germline; a read error may underlie this. In nucleotides, the CDR3 is TGTACCAGCAGCCCGGACAGCAGAATCTCTGGAAACACCATATATTTT. Translation gives CTSSPDSRISGNTIYF. The chain has TRBV5-6 and TRBJ1-3, with a tentative D call TRBD1 (6 bases). Germline CDR1 and CDR2: SGHDT and YYEEEE. This CDR3 spans 16 amino acids.

The chain uses TRBV12-5 and TRBJ2-5; possible D gene TRBD1, 7 bases. The CDR3 sequence is 14 residues long. Germline CDR1 and CDR2: LGHNT and FRNRAP. V was clipped by 7 bases and J by 2 bases, with 14 bases between them. Written as DNA, the CDR3 is TGTGCTAGTGCGCGGGACAGCCAACAAGAGACCCAGTACTTC. Its translation is CASARDSQQETQYF.

The CDR3 nucleotides are TGTGCCAGCAGCGCTACTGGGCGGGGATACACCGGGGAGCTGTTTTTT. This gives the protein CASSATGRGYTGELFF. V usage is TRBV5-8 and J usage is TRBJ1-3; D is possibly TRBD2 (6 bases). The J call may be in error: the DNA end matches TRBJ2-2 better. This CDR3 spans 16 amino acids. Germline lookup yields CDR1 SGHTS and CDR2 YDEGEE.

The chain uses TRBV7-9 and TRBJ1-1; no firm D call. In germline, CDR1 is SEHNR, CDR2 FQNEAQ (reference sequence). The CDR3 runs 16 residues. Trimming removed 0 bases from V and 0 bases from J, with 11 bases in between. CDR3: CASSLARSGMNTEAFF. In nucleotides, the CDR3 is TGTGCCAGCAGCTTAGCGCGAAGCGGCATGAACACTGAAGCTTTCTTT.

The V gene is TRBV9, the J gene TRBJ2-7; TRBD2 might be the D (5 bases). Trimming took off 5 bases at V and 0 bases at J, with 12 bases between the two ends. Germline V gene lookup returns CDR1 SGDLS and CDR2 YYNGEE. CDR3 length: 14 amino acids. As DNA, the CDR3 is TGTGCCAGCAGTGAGGGCAGGATCTCCTACGAGCAGTACTTC. Translating it yields CASSEGRISYEQYF.

The gene calls are TRBV7-3 and TRBJ1-2; TRBD1 matches at 7 bases. CDR1 is SGHTA and CDR2 is FQGTGA in the germline V gene. This CDR3 region has 13 residues. Losses at the gene ends were 5 bases for V and 2 bases for J; bases not matched to a gene: 2. CDR3 sequence: CASSPDRNYGYTF. The CDR3, as DNA: TGTGCCAGCAGCCCGGACAGGAACTATGGCTACACCTTC.

This chain connects TRBV4-2 to TRBJ1-6; 7 bases match TRBD1. The CDR3 is 16 amino acids. J gave up 6 bases and V 0 bases, and 5 bases lay outside the gene matches. The germline V gene has CDR1 LGHNA and CDR2 YNFKEQ. The CDR3 sequence: CASSQEETGSNSPLHF. The CDR3 DNA is TGTGCCAGCAGCCAAGAAGAGACAGGGAGTAATTCACCCCTCCACTTT.

This clone showed up just a few times. In nucleotides, the CDR3 is TGTGCCAGCAGCTCCGGACAGAGCTCTGGAAACACCATATATTTT. This translates into CASSSGQSSGNTIYF. The rearrangement uses TRBV7-9 and TRBJ1-3; the D gene is possibly TRBD1 (6 bases). Germline V gene lookup returns CDR1 SEHNR and CDR2 FQNEAQ (reference sequence). The CDR3 has 15 residues. Trimming stripped 4 bases from V and 0 bases from J, with 10 bases between.

The rearrangement uses TRBV7-2 and TRBJ2-1; D is unresolved. The germline V gene encodes CDR1 SGHTA and CDR2 FQGNSA. Trimming took 0 bases from V and 1 from J, leaving 7 bases between them. CDR3 length: 15 amino acids. CDR3: CASSLAAVSYNEQFF. The CDR3 DNA sequence: TGTGCCAGCAGCTTAGCGGCGGTTTCCTACAATGAGCAGTTCTTC.

This sequence joins TRBV30 and TRBJ2-1; D possibly corresponds to TRBD2 (6 bases). V gave up 3 bases and J gave up 7 bases, with 10 bases separating them. The CDR3 is made up of 12 amino acids. CDR1 is GTSNPN and CDR2 is SVGIG in the germline V gene (reference sequence). As DNA, the CDR3 is TGTGCCTGGAGCCGGGACTCGAATGAGCAGTTCTTC. Amino acids: CAWSRDSNEQFF. The whole variable domain, filled in from reference TRBV30 and TRBJ2-1, reads SQTIHQWPATLVQPVGSPLSLECTVEGTSNPNLYWYRQAAGRGLQLLFYSVGIGQISSEVPQNLSASRPQDRQFILSSKKLLLSDSGFYLCAWSRDSNEQFFGPGTRLTVL.

The chain recombines TRBV9 with TRBJ1-1, with D tentatively TRBD1 (6 bases). This CDR3 has 14 residues. Germline V gene lookup returns CDR1 SGDLS and CDR2 YYNGEE. Trimming left V 4 bases short and J 5 bases short, with 15 bases between. As DNA, the CDR3 is TGTGCCAGCAGCCCACAGGGCATTGTAACTGAAGCTTTCTTT. It yields the protein CASSPQGIVTEAFF. The variable domain in full, with the rest retrieved from reference TRBV9 and TRBJ1-1, is DSGVTQTPKHLITATGQRVTLRCSPRSGDLSVYWYQQSLDQGLQFLIQYYNGEERAKGNILERFSAQQFPDLHSELNLSSLELGDSALYFCASSPQGIVTEAFFGQGTRLTVV.